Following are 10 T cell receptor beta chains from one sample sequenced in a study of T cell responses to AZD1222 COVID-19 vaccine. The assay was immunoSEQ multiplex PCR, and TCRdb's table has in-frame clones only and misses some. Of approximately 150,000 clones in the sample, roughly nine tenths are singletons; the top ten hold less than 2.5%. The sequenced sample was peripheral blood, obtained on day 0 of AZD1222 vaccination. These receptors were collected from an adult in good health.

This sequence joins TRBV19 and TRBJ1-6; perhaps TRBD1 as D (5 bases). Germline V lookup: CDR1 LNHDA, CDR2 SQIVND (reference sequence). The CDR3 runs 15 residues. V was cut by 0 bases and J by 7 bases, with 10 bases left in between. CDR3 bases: TGTGCCAGTAGTATAGAGGGGGAAGTGAATTCACCCCTCCACTTT. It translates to CASSIEGEVNSPLHF.

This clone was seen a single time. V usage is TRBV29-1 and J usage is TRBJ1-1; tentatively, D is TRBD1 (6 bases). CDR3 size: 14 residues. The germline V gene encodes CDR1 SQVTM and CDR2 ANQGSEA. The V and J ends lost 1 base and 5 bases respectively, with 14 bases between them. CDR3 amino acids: CSVEADSLTTEAFF. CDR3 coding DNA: TGCAGCGTTGAAGCGGACAGTTTGACGACTGAAGCTTTCTTT.

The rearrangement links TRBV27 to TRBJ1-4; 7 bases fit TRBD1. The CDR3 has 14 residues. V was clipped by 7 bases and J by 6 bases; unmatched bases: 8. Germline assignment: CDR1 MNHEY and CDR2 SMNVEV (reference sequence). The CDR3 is CASTLYRGHEKLFF. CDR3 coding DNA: TGTGCCAGCACCCTATACAGGGGACATGAAAAACTGTTTTTT.

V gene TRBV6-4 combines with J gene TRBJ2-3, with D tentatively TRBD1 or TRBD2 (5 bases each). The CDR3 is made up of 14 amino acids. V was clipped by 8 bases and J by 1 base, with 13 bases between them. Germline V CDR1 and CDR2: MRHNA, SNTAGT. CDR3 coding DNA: TGTGCCAGCGGCCGGGACGCTGGCACAGATACGCAGTATTTT. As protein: CASGRDAGTDTQYF.

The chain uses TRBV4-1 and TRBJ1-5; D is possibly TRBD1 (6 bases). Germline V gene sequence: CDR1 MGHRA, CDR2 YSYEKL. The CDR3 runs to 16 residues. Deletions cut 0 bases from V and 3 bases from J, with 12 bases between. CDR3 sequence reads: CASSQEGWGPNQPQHF. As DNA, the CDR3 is TGCGCCAGCAGCCAAGAAGGGTGGGGGCCCAATCAGCCCCAGCATTTT.

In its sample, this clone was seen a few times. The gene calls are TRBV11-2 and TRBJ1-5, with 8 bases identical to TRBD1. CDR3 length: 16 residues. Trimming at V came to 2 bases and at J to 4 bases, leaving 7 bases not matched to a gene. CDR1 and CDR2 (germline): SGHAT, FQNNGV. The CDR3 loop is CASSLNPDRGNQPQHF. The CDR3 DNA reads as TGTGCCAGCAGCTTAAACCCTGACAGGGGAAATCAGCCCCAGCATTTT.

This CDR3 is CASLPPGTGGADYGYTF. The CDR3 DNA sequence: TGTGCCAGCCTACCTCCCGGGACAGGGGGCGCGGACTATGGCTACACCTTC. This chain joins TRBV28 and TRBJ1-2, with 12 nucleotides matching TRBD1. Germline loops: CDR1 MDHEN, CDR2 SYDVKM. The CDR3 has 17 amino acids. The ends lost 8 bases at V and 3 bases at J; junction bases unmatched: 13.

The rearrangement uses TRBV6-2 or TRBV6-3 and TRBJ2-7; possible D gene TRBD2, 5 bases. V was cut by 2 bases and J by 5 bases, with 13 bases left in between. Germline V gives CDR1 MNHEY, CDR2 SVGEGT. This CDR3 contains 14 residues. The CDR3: CASSYKWTLHEQYF. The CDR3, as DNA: TGTGCCAGCAGTTACAAGTGGACTCTCCACGAGCAGTACTTC.

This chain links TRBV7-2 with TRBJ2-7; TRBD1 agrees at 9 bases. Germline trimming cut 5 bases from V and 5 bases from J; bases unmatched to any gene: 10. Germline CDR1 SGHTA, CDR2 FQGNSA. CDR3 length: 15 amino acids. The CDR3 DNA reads TGTGCCAGCAGCCAACGGGGACAGGGTGCCCACGAGCAGTACTTC. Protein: CASSQRGQGAHEQYF.

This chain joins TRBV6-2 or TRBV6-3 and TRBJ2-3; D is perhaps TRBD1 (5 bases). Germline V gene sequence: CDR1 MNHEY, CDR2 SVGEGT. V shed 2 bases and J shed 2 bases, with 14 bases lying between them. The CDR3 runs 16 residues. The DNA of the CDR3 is TGTGCCAGCAGTTACCCCTCAGGGCGCCCCACAGATACGCAGTATTTT. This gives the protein CASSYPSGRPTDTQYF.